This T cell receptor (beta chain) comes out of a study of shared clonotypes between healthy human individuals. Study observations and caveats: On the whole, naive subsets had larger estimated richness than memory subsets had.

A note on this clone: What it binds is unknown.

Germline V gives CDR1 SGHVS, CDR2 FNYEAQ. Trimming took 1 base from V and 0 from J, leaving 16 bases between them. The CDR3 extends over 19 amino acids. Libraries were prepared by immunoSEQ multiplex PCR; TCRdb keeps only in-frame clonotypes and omits some of them. The sample lists millions of clones, 95% occurring once. Input material: naive CD4+ T cells sorted from blood. Stated subset: CD45RA+ positively selected. The chain employs TRBV7-6 and TRBJ1-6; TRBD1 is a possible D gene (5 bases). The source is a man younger than 35 in good health. The chain's CDR3 is CASSLVGPRGSSYNSPLHF. The CDR3 DNA follows: TGTGCCAGCAGCTTAGTGGGGCCCAGAGGGAGCTCCTATAATTCACCCCTCCACTTT. The variable domain in full, with the rest retrieved from reference TRBV7-6 and TRBJ1-6, is GAGVSQSPRYKVTKRGQDVALRCDPISGHVSLYWYRQALGQGPEFLTYFNYEAQQDKSGLPNDRFSAERPEGSISTLTIQRTEQRDSAMYRCASSLVGPRGSSYNSPLHFGNGTRLTVT.